The clone carrying this T cell receptor (beta chain) has a handful of counts. Antigen specificity is unknown. Through a sample-barcoded 5' primer and a J-beta primer mix, a second PCR was run for roughly 7 to 11 cycles. MiXCR, applied by TCRdb to the 5' RACE reads, yields one record per CDR3 protein. This sample carries about 1,500,000 distinct CDR3 sequences, approximately 28% of them seen once, and the ten largest clones take 7.7%. These data are taken from a study of blood T cells in healthy people across ages. Study results and caveats: Expanded clonotype shifts may have been confounded, as the donors had an unknown CMV status. Naive and antigen-experienced cells were not separated, limiting conclusive comparison.

The CDR3 has 10 amino acids. The sequencing input was blood. The receptor was derived from a woman between 25 and 40 years old in good health. J is TRBJ2-1 and V is TRBV21-1. TRBV21-1 has pseudogene status. CDR3 coding DNA: TGTGCCAGCAGCAAGGGCGAGCAGTTCTTC. It specifies CASSKGEQFF.